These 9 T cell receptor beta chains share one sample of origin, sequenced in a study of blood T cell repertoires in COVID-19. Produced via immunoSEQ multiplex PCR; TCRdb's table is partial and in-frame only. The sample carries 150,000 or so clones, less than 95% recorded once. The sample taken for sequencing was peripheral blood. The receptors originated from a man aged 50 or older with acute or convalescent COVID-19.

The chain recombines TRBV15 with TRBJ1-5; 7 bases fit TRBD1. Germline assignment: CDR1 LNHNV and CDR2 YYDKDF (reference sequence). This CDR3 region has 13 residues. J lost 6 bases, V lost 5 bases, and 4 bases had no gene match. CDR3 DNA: TGTGCCACCAGCGGCAGGGGGAGTCAGCCCCAGCATTTT. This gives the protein CATSGRGSQPQHF.

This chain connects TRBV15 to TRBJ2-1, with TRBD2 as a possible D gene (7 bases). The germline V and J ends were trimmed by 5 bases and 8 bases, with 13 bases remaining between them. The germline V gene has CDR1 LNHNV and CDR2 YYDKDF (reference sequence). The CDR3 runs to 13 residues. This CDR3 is CATSGQRGDEQFF. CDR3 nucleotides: TGTGCCACCAGCGGACAGCGGGGCGATGAGCAGTTCTTC.

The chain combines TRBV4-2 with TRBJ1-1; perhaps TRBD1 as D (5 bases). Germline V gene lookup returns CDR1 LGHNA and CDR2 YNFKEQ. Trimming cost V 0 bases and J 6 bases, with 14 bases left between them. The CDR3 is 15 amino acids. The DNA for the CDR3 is TGTGCCAGCAGCCAAGAGGGGACGGGGGGGGCTGAAGCTTTCTTT. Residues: CASSQEGTGGAEAFF.

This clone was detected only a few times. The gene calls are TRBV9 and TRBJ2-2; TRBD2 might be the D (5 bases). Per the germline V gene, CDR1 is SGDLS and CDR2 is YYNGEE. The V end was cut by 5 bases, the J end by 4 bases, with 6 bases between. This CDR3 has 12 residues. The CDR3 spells CASRGSTGELFF. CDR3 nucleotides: TGTGCCAGCAGGGGGAGCACCGGGGAGCTGTTTTTT.

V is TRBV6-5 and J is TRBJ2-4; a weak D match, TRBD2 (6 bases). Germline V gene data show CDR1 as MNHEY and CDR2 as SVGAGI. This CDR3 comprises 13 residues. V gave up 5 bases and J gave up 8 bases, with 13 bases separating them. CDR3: CASSPGVVDIQYF. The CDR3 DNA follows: TGTGCCAGCAGTCCGGGGGTTGTGGACATTCAGTACTTC.

CDR3 protein: CASSTGRAHEQYF. In DNA, the CDR3 is TGTGCCAGTAGTACGGGCAGGGCCCACGAGCAGTACTTC. J is TRBJ2-7 and V is TRBV19, with a weak D call TRBD1 (5 bases). The V end was cut by 4 bases, the J end by 5 bases, with 12 bases between. Germline CDR1 and CDR2: LNHDA and SQIVND (reference sequence). The CDR3 is made up of 13 amino acids.

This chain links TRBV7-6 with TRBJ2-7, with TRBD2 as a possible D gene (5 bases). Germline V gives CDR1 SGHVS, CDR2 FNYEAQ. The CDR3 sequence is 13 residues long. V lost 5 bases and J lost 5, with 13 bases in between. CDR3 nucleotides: TGTGCCAGCAGCCCCGCCGGGAAAAACGAGCAGTACGTC. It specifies CASSPAGKNEQYV.

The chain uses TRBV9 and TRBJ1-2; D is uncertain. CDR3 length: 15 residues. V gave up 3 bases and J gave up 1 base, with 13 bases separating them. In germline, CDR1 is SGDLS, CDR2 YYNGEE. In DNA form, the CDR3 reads TGTGCCAGCAGCGCCTCCGGTACAGATAACTATGGCTACACCTTC. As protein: CASSASGTDNYGYTF.

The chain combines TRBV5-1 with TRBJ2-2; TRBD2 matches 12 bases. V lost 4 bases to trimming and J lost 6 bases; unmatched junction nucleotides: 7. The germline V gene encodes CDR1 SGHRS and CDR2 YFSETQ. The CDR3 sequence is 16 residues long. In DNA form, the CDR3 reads TGCGCCAGCAGCATGACTAGCGGGAGTCCTCCCGGGGAGCTGTTTTTT. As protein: CASSMTSGSPPGELFF.